The 21 T cell receptor beta chains reported below all come from one sample, sequenced in a study of OX40 agonist ivuxolimab in advanced cancers. Generated by immunoSEQ multiplex PCR, the TCRdb table keeps only in-frame clones and is missing some. The sample consists of roughly 35,000 clones, around 80% of them appearing once. The sample here was CD4+ or CD8+ T cells sorted from blood, taken in a trial of the OX40 agonist ivuxolimab. The receptors shown here come from an adult with an advanced solid tumor such as melanoma, head and neck, liver or kidney cancer.

The count of this clone is one. This rearrangement joins TRBV29-1 to TRBJ2-7; a possible D gene is TRBD1 (6 bases). The germline V gene has CDR1 SQVTM and CDR2 ANQGSEA. The CDR3 contains 15 residues. The V end lost 0 bases, the J end lost 1 base, and 13 bases lay between the germline ends. The CDR3 spells CSVEDTGILSYEQYF. As DNA, the CDR3 is TGCAGCGTTGAAGATACAGGGATTCTTTCCTACGAGCAGTACTTC.

The CDR3 region has the DNA TGTGCCAGCAGCCCCGGGGGACAGTCTTATGGCTACACCTTC. Translated, it gives CASSPGGQSYGYTF. The V gene is TRBV7-2, the J gene TRBJ1-2; 7 bases align to TRBD1. The CDR3 runs to 14 residues. J was trimmed by 5 bases and V by 5 bases; bases with no gene match: 8. Per germline, CDR1 SGHTA and CDR2 FQGNSA.

Points on this clone: One junction end disagrees with the germline gene, perhaps due to a read error. The chain couples TRBV4-1 to TRBJ1-1; D might be TRBD1 (6 bases). The CDR3 extends over 15 amino acids. From germline, CDR1 is MGHRA and CDR2 YSYEKL. CDR3: CASSQVRQGRTEASF. For the CDR3, the DNA is TGCGCCAGCAGCCAAGTAAGGCAGGGGAGGACTGAAGCTTCCTTT.

The rearrangement links TRBV27 to TRBJ1-4; no reliable D call. V gave up 2 bases and J gave up 9 bases, with 13 bases separating them. The V gene's germline CDR1 is MNHEY and CDR2 SMNVEV (reference sequence). The CDR3 is 14 amino acids. The CDR3 spells CASSLSGSGKKLFF. In DNA form, the CDR3 reads TGTGCCAGCAGTTTAAGCGGAAGTGGGAAAAAACTGTTTTTT.

This clone has a single count. The V gene is TRBV29-1, the J gene TRBJ1-3; tentatively, D is TRBD1 (5 bases). The germline V and J ends were trimmed by 1 base and 4 bases, with 8 bases remaining between them. This CDR3 is 13 amino acids long. CDR1 is SQVTM and CDR2 is ANQGSEA in the germline V gene. The CDR3 here is CSVEVGGGNTIYF. The CDR3 bases are TGCAGCGTTGAAGTGGGGGGGGGAAACACCATATATTTT. Based on the CDR3 plus reference TRBV29-1 and TRBJ1-3, the full variable domain is SAVISQKPSRDICQRGTSLTIQCQVDSQVTMMFWYRQQPGQSLTLIATANQGSEATYESGFVIDKFPISRPNLTFSTLTVSNMSPEDSSIYLCSVEVGGGNTIYFGEGSWLTVV.

The V call is TRBV27, the J call TRBJ2-1, with 8 bases aligning to TRBD1. The germline V gene has CDR1 MNHEY and CDR2 SMNVEV (reference sequence). The CDR3 covers 13 residues. The J segment lost 9 bases and the V segment lost 6 bases, leaving 7 bases of the junction unmatched. CDR3 sequence (DNA): TGTGCCAGCAGCCTTCAGGGGGCGGGTGAGCAGTTCTTC. Its translation is CASSLQGAGEQFF.

The rearrangement links TRBV18 to TRBJ2-7; D is perhaps TRBD2 (6 bases). Germline CDR1 KGHSH, CDR2 LQKENI. The ends were cut back, 3 bases at V and 12 bases at J, with 15 bases in the middle. This CDR3 contains 12 residues. The CDR3: CASSPSGDSRYF. The CDR3, as DNA: TGTGCCAGCTCACCCTCGGGGGACTCGAGGTACTTC.

This rearrangement joins TRBV27 to TRBJ1-6; D is possibly TRBD1 (6 bases). Per the germline V gene, CDR1 is MNHEY and CDR2 is SMNVEV (reference sequence). This CDR3 comprises 15 residues. With 3 bases removed from V and 7 bases from J, the gap between germline ends came to 13 bases. The CDR3 spells CASSFSGTINSPLHF. The DNA of the CDR3 is TGTGCCAGCAGTTTTAGTGGGACAATCAATTCACCCCTCCACTTT.

The chain is built from TRBV6-1 and TRBJ1-2; 8 bases are a match to TRBD1. J gave up 7 bases and V 8 bases, and 6 bases lay outside the gene matches. The length of the CDR3 is 12 residues. The V gene's germline CDR1 is MNHNS and CDR2 SASEGT. This CDR3 reads CASSQGARGYTF. The CDR3 DNA reads TGTGCCAGCTCGCAGGGGGCGCGTGGCTACACCTTC.

The CDR3 protein is CASSVGAGSYYEQYF. The CDR3 nucleotides are TGTGCCAGCAGCGTGGGGGCCGGATCCTACTACGAGCAGTACTTC. The V call is TRBV5-6, the J call TRBJ2-7; possibly TRBD1 for D (6 bases). Trimming cost V 4 bases and J 3 bases, with 17 bases left between them. Germline CDR1 is SGHDT and CDR2 is YYEEEE. The CDR3 runs 15 residues.

This clone has only a few counts. The chain joins TRBV5-4 to TRBJ1-1, with no clear D. This CDR3 is built from 12 residues. V was pared by 3 bases and J by 5 bases, with 8 bases between. Germline assignment: CDR1 SGHNT and CDR2 YYREEE (reference sequence). The DNA for the CDR3 is TGTGCCAGCAGCTCCCAGGAGACTGAAGCTTTCTTT. Its protein is CASSSQETEAFF.

This clone was seen a single time. V usage is TRBV7-2 and J usage is TRBJ2-5, with TRBD2 matching 8 bases. With 5 bases clipped from V and 2 bases from J, the junction kept 10 bases outside the gene matches. Germline V CDR1 and CDR2: SGHTA, FQGNSA. The CDR3 is made up of 16 amino acids. The CDR3 loop reads CASSRSGSGGQETQYF. Written as DNA, the CDR3 is TGTGCCAGCAGCCGGAGCGGCTCGGGGGGGCAAGAGACCCAGTACTTC.

In this sample, this clone turned up a few times. In DNA form, the CDR3 reads TGTGCCAGCAGTCGACAGACCTATAATTCACCCCTCCACTTT. This encodes CASSRQTYNSPLHF. The chain combines TRBV14 with TRBJ1-6; D possibly corresponds to TRBD1 (5 bases). Trimming shortened V by 6 bases and J by 2 bases, and 8 bases separated the two germline ends. Germline V gene lookup returns CDR1 SGHDN and CDR2 FVKESK. The CDR3 consists of 14 residues.

The chain couples TRBV6-5 to TRBJ2-5; D is ambiguous. Germline loops: CDR1 MNHEY, CDR2 SVGAGI. Between the trimmed V and J ends, which lost 8 bases and 1 base, there was a span of 8 bases. The CDR3 consists of 12 residues. This CDR3 is CASSSAQETQYF. Written as DNA, the CDR3 is TGTGCCAGCTCCTCGGCCCAAGAGACCCAGTACTTC.

The rearrangement links TRBV2 to TRBJ1-2; unclear D gene. This CDR3 contains 13 residues. Between the trimmed V and J ends, which lost 6 bases and 7 bases, there was a span of 15 bases. The V gene's germline CDR1 is SNHLY and CDR2 FYNNEI. The CDR3 is CASRAAREGGYTF. DNA of the CDR3: TGTGCCAGCAGGGCGGCCAGAGAGGGTGGCTACACCTTC.

The V and J genes are TRBV10-3 and TRBJ2-1; 7 nucleotides line up with TRBD2. This CDR3 spans 14 amino acids. With 0 bases clipped from V and 6 bases from J, the junction kept 2 bases outside the gene matches. Germline CDR1 reads ENHRY; CDR2 reads SYGVKD. CDR3 loop: CAISESKRGNEQFF. The CDR3 region has the DNA TGTGCCATCAGTGAGTCTAAGCGGGGCAATGAGCAGTTCTTC.

This clone was seen a handful of times. This rearrangement joins TRBV25-1 to TRBJ1-4, with D perhaps matching TRBD1 (5 bases). The V and J ends lost 6 bases and 7 bases respectively, with 15 bases between them. The germline V gene has CDR1 MGHDK and CDR2 SYGVNS. The CDR3 is 14 amino acids. CDR3 region: CASSFVSGLEKLFF. In DNA form, the CDR3 reads TGTGCCAGCAGCTTTGTTTCGGGGCTTGAAAAACTGTTTTTT.

The rearrangement joins TRBV4-2 to TRBJ2-5; 10 positions match TRBD2. CDR3 length: 15 amino acids. With V trimmed by 2 bases and J by 5 bases, 5 bases remained unmatched. Germline V gene lookup returns CDR1 LGHNA and CDR2 YNFKEQ. The CDR3 here is CASSQSGGALETQYF. For the CDR3, the DNA is TGTGCCAGCAGCCAAAGCGGGGGGGCCCTGGAGACCCAGTACTTC.

V gene TRBV21-1 combines with J gene TRBJ1-2; no check of the table's D call, TRBD1, against the DNA was made. TRBV21-1 is described as a pseudogene. The CDR3 is made up of 15 amino acids. The CDR3 DNA sequence: TGTGCCAGCAGCAAAGCCCGGGACAGGTTCTATGGCTACACCTTC. It codes for CASSKARDRFYGYTF.

CDR3 sequence (DNA): TGTGCCAGCAGTGAAGAGGGGTTCGGATCTGGAAACACCATATATTTT. Residues: CASSEEGFGSGNTIYF. V usage is TRBV6-1 and J usage is TRBJ1-3, with D possibly being TRBD1 (5 bases). Trimming shortened V by 1 base and J by 1 base, and 11 bases separated the two germline ends. The CDR3 runs 16 residues. Germline assignment: CDR1 MNHNS and CDR2 SASEGT.

The rearrangement links TRBV16 to TRBJ1-1; 10 nucleotides match TRBD1. The CDR3 is 13 residues long. Germline values: CDR1 KGHSY, CDR2 FQNENV. J lost 7 bases, V lost 3 bases, and 2 bases had no gene match. The chain's CDR3 is CASSQDRGNEAFF. The CDR3 DNA follows: TGTGCCAGCAGCCAGGACAGGGGGAATGAAGCTTTCTTT.